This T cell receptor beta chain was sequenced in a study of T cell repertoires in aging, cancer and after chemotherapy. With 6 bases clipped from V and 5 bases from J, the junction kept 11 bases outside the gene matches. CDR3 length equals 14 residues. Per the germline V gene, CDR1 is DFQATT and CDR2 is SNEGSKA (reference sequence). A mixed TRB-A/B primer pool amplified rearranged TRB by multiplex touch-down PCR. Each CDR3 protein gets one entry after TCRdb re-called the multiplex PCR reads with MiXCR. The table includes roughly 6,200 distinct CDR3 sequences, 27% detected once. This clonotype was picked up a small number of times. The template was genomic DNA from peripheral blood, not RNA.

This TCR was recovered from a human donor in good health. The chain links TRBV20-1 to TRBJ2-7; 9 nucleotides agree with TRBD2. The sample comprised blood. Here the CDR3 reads CSARTPSGINEQYF. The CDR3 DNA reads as TGCAGTGCAAGAACCCCTAGCGGGATAAACGAGCAGTACTTC.